Below, 27 T cell receptor beta chains from the same sample are listed, as sequenced in a study of radiotherapy plus CTLA-4 blockade in lung cancer. The data were produced by immunoSEQ multiplex PCR, yet TCRdb's version contains in-frame clones alone and is incomplete. This table has about 54,000 clones, roughly three quarters appearing once. Sequenced material: peripheral blood, taken from a patient treated with radiotherapy plus ipilimumab. The origin of the receptors is a human donor with non-small cell lung cancer who had a partial response to radiotherapy plus ipilimumab.

The gene calls are TRBV6-5 and TRBJ2-2, with a possible D match to TRBD2 (6 bases). The CDR3 loop spans 14 amino acids. The germline V gene has CDR1 MNHEY and CDR2 SVGAGI. V lost 10 bases and J 0 bases, leaving 12 bases between the germline ends. The CDR3 DNA reads TGTGCCACCACTCGGGGGTCGAACACCGGGGAGCTGTTTTTT. It encodes CATTRGSNTGELFF.

V usage is TRBV18 and J usage is TRBJ2-3; D unresolved. Looked up from germline, CDR1 is KGHSH and CDR2 is LQKENI. The CDR3 loop spans 13 amino acids. V dropped 3 bases and J dropped 5 bases, with 9 bases sitting between them. The CDR3 protein is CASSPEKIDTQYF. In DNA form, the CDR3 reads TGTGCCAGCTCACCGGAGAAGATAGATACGCAGTATTTT.

The chain has TRBV27 and TRBJ1-2; D gene ambiguous. Germline V lookup: CDR1 MNHEY, CDR2 SMNVEV (reference sequence). Trimming left V 4 bases short and J 2 bases short, with 11 bases between. The CDR3 sequence is 14 residues long. The DNA for the CDR3 is TGTGCCAGCAGTTCCCCAGGCACCAACTATGGCTACACCTTC. Protein product: CASSSPGTNYGYTF.

This clone was observed a few times. The chain links TRBV6-6 to TRBJ1-5, with 7 bases fitting TRBD1. Germline V lookup: CDR1 MNHNY, CDR2 SVGAGI (reference sequence). V lost 5 bases to trimming and J lost 3 bases; unmatched junction nucleotides: 7. CDR3 size: 15 residues. The CDR3 spells CASSPDRADNQPQHF. The CDR3, as DNA: TGTGCCAGCAGTCCAGACAGGGCGGACAATCAGCCCCAGCATTTT.

CDR3 loop: CASSLDTGGGTEAFF. Written as DNA, the CDR3 is TGCGCCAGCAGCTTGGACACAGGGGGAGGAACTGAAGCTTTCTTT. J is TRBJ1-1 and V is TRBV5-1; the match to TRBD1 covers 8 bases. The V and J ends lost 0 bases and 5 bases, in that order; junction bases with no gene match: 6. The CDR3 is made up of 15 amino acids. In germline, CDR1 is SGHRS, CDR2 YFSETQ.

This chain uses TRBV6-5 with TRBJ2-7; 10 nucleotides align to TRBD1. The junction had 5 bases not matched to a gene; V was cut back by 6 bases and J by 3 bases. This CDR3 spans 14 amino acids. Germline loops: CDR1 MNHEY, CDR2 SVGAGI. CDR3: CASRGGQGIYEQYF. The CDR3 nucleotides read TGTGCCAGCAGGGGGGGACAGGGGATCTACGAGCAGTACTTC.

The chain couples TRBV18 to TRBJ2-3, with TRBD2 matching 11 bases. Trimming took 2 bases from V and 0 from J; bases not matched to a gene: 7. The germline V gene has CDR1 KGHSH and CDR2 LQKENI. The CDR3 is 18 residues long. CDR3 in DNA: TGTGCCAGCTCACCAAACCCTAGCGGGGGGCTAAGCACAGATACGCAGTATTTT. It translates to CASSPNPSGGLSTDTQYF. Using reference TRBV18 and TRBJ2-3 for the parts outside the CDR3, the full variable domain is NAGVMQNPRHLVRRRGQEARLRCSPMKGHSHVYWYRQLPEEGLKFMVYLQKENIIDESGMPKERFSAEFPKEGPSILRIQQVVRGDSAAYFCASSPNPSGGLSTDTQYFGPGTRLTVL.

The chain is built from TRBV5-1 and TRBJ2-3; 9 bases are shared with TRBD2. Trimming took 4 bases from V and 3 from J; bases not matched to a gene: 9. The CDR3 sequence is 16 residues long. CDR1 is SGHRS, CDR2 YFSETQ, per germline. Here the CDR3 reads CASSPSGAGRTDTQYF. The CDR3, as DNA: TGCGCCAGCAGCCCTAGCGGGGCCGGTAGGACAGATACGCAGTATTTT.

This rearrangement joins TRBV28 to TRBJ2-5; D gene uncertain. The CDR3 has 16 amino acids. Per germline, CDR1 MDHEN and CDR2 SYDVKM. The ends were cut back, 2 bases at V and 5 bases at J, with 18 bases in the middle. The CDR3 spells CASSLLGDPTGETQYF. The CDR3 DNA reads TGTGCCAGCAGTTTACTTGGCGACCCGACGGGTGAGACCCAGTACTTC.

The chain recombines TRBV30 with TRBJ1-5; TRBD1 agrees at 9 bases. Germline-derived CDR1 and CDR2 are GTSNPN and SVGIG (reference sequence). The V segment lost 3 bases and the J segment 4 bases; nucleotides outside the gene matches: 1. The CDR3 is 13 residues long. The chain's CDR3 is CAWRGQGNQPQHF. CDR3 nucleotide sequence: TGTGCCTGGAGAGGACAGGGGAATCAGCCCCAGCATTTT.

V gene TRBV7-9 combines with J gene TRBJ2-5; D not certain. The CDR3 is made up of 14 amino acids. Trimming left V 6 bases short and J 5 bases short, with 16 bases between. The germline V gene has CDR1 SEHNR and CDR2 FQNEAQ (reference sequence). CDR3 DNA sequence: TGTGCCAGCAGGCTTTCCGGAAGGAGCGAGACCCAGTACTTC. Translating it yields CASRLSGRSETQYF.

The chain uses TRBV19 and TRBJ1-5; 9 bases fit TRBD1. The V segment lost 5 bases and the J segment 6 bases; nucleotides outside the gene matches: 8. Germline-derived CDR1 and CDR2 are LNHDA and SQIVND (reference sequence). The CDR3 runs to 15 residues. The CDR3 protein is CASSLPQGAGQPQHF. The CDR3 DNA sequence: TGTGCCAGTAGTCTGCCACAGGGGGCTGGTCAGCCCCAGCATTTT.

The chain links TRBV29-1 to TRBJ2-7; 8 bases align to TRBD1. After removal of 7 bases from V and 0 bases from J, the junction contained 11 bases not matched to a gene. The CDR3 spans 15 residues. Germline loops: CDR1 SQVTM, CDR2 ANQGSEA. The DNA for the CDR3 is TGCAGCGCCGAAGGGGACAGGAAGAGCTCCTACGAGCAGTACTTC. Translating gives CSAEGDRKSSYEQYF.

This chain uses TRBV5-4 with TRBJ2-2; TRBD2 agrees at 8 bases. Germline trimming cut 0 bases from V and 4 bases from J; bases unmatched to any gene: 5. Looked up from germline, CDR1 is SGHNT and CDR2 is YYREEE (reference sequence). The CDR3 has 16 amino acids. The CDR3 here is CASSLVGTRGTGELFF. The CDR3 DNA sequence: TGTGCCAGCAGCTTGGTTGGGACTAGAGGCACCGGGGAGCTGTTTTTT.

The rearrangement uses TRBV25-1 and TRBJ1-5, with D possibly matching TRBD1 (5 bases). V dropped 2 bases and J dropped 3 bases, with 8 bases sitting between them. The germline CDR1 and CDR2 sequences are MGHDK and SYGVNS. This CDR3 region has 14 residues. The CDR3 nucleotides read TGTGCCAGCAGTGAACAGGGCAACAATCAGCCCCAGCATTTT. Its protein product is CASSEQGNNQPQHF.

J is TRBJ2-7 and V is TRBV6-1; TRBD1 matches 9 bases. Trimming removed 2 bases from V and 3 bases from J; junction bases left unmatched: 2. The V gene's germline CDR1 is MNHNS and CDR2 SASEGT. The CDR3 has 14 residues. The CDR3 coding sequence is TGTGCCAGCAGTGAATGGGGACAGGGCTACGAGCAGTACTTC. It yields the protein CASSEWGQGYEQYF.

V gene TRBV5-4 combines with J gene TRBJ1-4, with TRBD1 as a possible D gene (6 bases). In germline, CDR1 is SGHNT, CDR2 YYREEE (reference sequence). The germline V and J ends were trimmed by 3 bases and 5 bases, with 11 bases remaining between them. The CDR3 sequence is 14 residues long. CDR3 protein: CASSSGTRNEKLFF. Here the CDR3 DNA reads TGTGCCAGCAGCTCCGGGACAAGAAATGAAAAACTGTTTTTT.

This clone was seen a handful of times. CDR3 DNA: TGTGCCAGCTCACCTTACGGGACACTCTATTCACCCCTCCACTTT. Protein: CASSPYGTLYSPLHF. This sequence joins TRBV18 and TRBJ1-6; D possibly corresponds to TRBD1 (6 bases). Germline CDR1 is KGHSH and CDR2 is LQKENI. V lost 3 bases to trimming and J lost 8 bases, with 14 bases between them. The CDR3 is made up of 15 amino acids.

The gene calls are TRBV6-1 and TRBJ2-7, with D unclear. CDR3 length: 12 amino acids. CDR1 is MNHNS and CDR2 is SASEGT in the germline V gene. V dropped 7 bases and J dropped 0 bases, with 7 bases sitting between them. The CDR3 sequence: CASNAGSYEQYF. In nucleotides, the CDR3 is TGTGCCAGCAATGCAGGCTCCTACGAGCAGTACTTC.

The chain couples TRBV27 to TRBJ1-2; perhaps TRBD1 as D (6 bases). The germline V gene has CDR1 MNHEY and CDR2 SMNVEV (reference sequence). Between the trimmed V and J ends, which lost 3 bases and 4 bases, there was a span of 9 bases. The CDR3 loop spans 13 amino acids. Written as DNA, the CDR3 is TGTGCCAGCAGTTTGAAAGGGGGCTATGGCTACACCTTC. Its translation: CASSLKGGYGYTF.

J is TRBJ1-2 and V is TRBV6-1; TRBD1 matches 10 bases. V dropped 4 bases and J dropped 6; count of bases not matched to a gene: 11. Germline V gene lookup returns CDR1 MNHNS and CDR2 SASEGT. CDR3 length equals 16 residues. The CDR3 sequence is CASSGAAGTGENGYTF. CDR3 nucleotide sequence: TGTGCCAGCAGTGGTGCTGCAGGGACAGGGGAGAATGGCTACACCTTC.

The gene calls are TRBV7-3 and TRBJ1-1; no reliable D call. V lost 2 bases, J lost 4 bases, and 11 bases lay in between. Germline V lookup: CDR1 SGHTA, CDR2 FQGTGA. The CDR3 consists of 14 residues. CDR3 in amino acids: CASSLSGISTEAFF. CDR3 DNA: TGTGCCAGCAGCTTATCCGGGATTTCCACTGAAGCTTTCTTT.

The CDR3 sequence is CATATGNVNTGELFF. In DNA form, the CDR3 reads TGTGCCACCGCTACAGGGAATGTGAACACCGGGGAGCTGTTTTTT. V gene TRBV6-1 combines with J gene TRBJ2-2, with D maybe TRBD1 (6 bases). The germline gives CDR1 MNHNS, CDR2 SASEGT. CDR3 length: 15 amino acids. Trimming shortened V by 10 bases and J by 1 base, and 16 bases separated the two germline ends.

The rearrangement joins TRBV6-5 to TRBJ1-3; D is ambiguous. Germline CDR1 is MNHEY and CDR2 is SVGAGI. Trimming removed 2 bases from V and 0 bases from J, with 8 bases in between. This CDR3 is built from 15 residues. The CDR3 reads CASSYQALSGNTIYF. The CDR3 DNA is TGTGCCAGCAGTTACCAGGCCCTCTCTGGAAACACCATATATTTT.

This clone was counted once. V usage is TRBV7-3 and J usage is TRBJ2-7; a weak D match, TRBD1 (5 bases). The CDR3 is 15 residues long. V was trimmed by 8 bases and J by 4 bases, leaving 21 bases between them. Per the germline V gene, CDR1 is SGHTA and CDR2 is FQGTGA. CDR3 nucleotide sequence: TGTGCCAGCCAGACCAGGGTCCTTGAGGTTTACGAGCAGTACTTC. Translating it yields CASQTRVLEVYEQYF.

The chain employs TRBV10-3 and TRBJ1-4; D may be TRBD1 (6 bases). The CDR3 covers 15 residues. Germline CDR1 and CDR2: ENHRY and SYGVKD. V lost 3 bases to trimming and J lost 4 bases, with 12 bases between them. CDR3 in DNA: TGTGCCATCAGTGAAGGGGGGGAAGATAATGAAAAACTGTTTTTT. Its translation is CAISEGGEDNEKLFF.

The chain employs TRBV15 and TRBJ2-3; 9 bases align to TRBD1. Germline V lookup: CDR1 LNHNV, CDR2 YYDKDF (reference sequence). There are 23 residues in the CDR3. V gave up 3 bases and J gave up 3 bases; unmatched junction bases: 28. Here the CDR3 reads CATSRGRIMGTGSGSRSTDTQYF. CDR3 nucleotides: TGTGCCACCAGCAGGGGACGGATAATGGGGACAGGGTCGGGGAGTAGATCGACAGATACGCAGTATTTT.